The T cell receptor (beta chain) under discussion was sequenced for a study of blood T cell repertoires in COVID-19. Per the study methods: Researchers report that nucleated cell counts were estimated from reference gene primer amplification. Assay: immunoSEQ multiplex PCR; the TCRdb copy retains only in-frame clones and omits some. That table gives V, J and clone size, and the DNA gave D and trimming. The repertoire holds some 220,000 clones, around four fifths seen once, with more than 6% in the top ten. Germline-derived CDR1 and CDR2 are SEHNR and FQNEAQ (reference sequence). Trimming shortened V by 5 bases and J by 0 bases, and 6 bases separated the two germline ends. This CDR3 has 13 amino acids.

The TCR sequence derives from an older woman with active or convalescent COVID-19. This chain joins TRBV7-9 and TRBJ2-3; the D is unclear. Sequencing input: peripheral blood. For the CDR3, the DNA is TGTGCCAGCAGCCGCGTAAGCACAGATACGCAGTATTTT. It specifies CASSRVSTDTQYF. The full variable domain, in which reference TRBV7-9 and TRBJ2-3 provide the parts outside the CDR3, is DTGVSQNPRHKITKRGQNVTFRCDPISEHNRLYWYRQTLGQGPEFLTYFQNEAQLEKSRLLSDRFSAERPKGSFSTLEIQRTEQGDSAMYLCASSRVSTDTQYFGPGTRLTVL.